This entry describes one TCR beta chain. The data stem from a study of blood T cell repertoires in COVID-19. As for the study in general: Samples representing acute and convalescent COVID-19 were sourced from the United States, Italy and Spain.

Per the study methods: Reference gene primers were amplified, and this amplification served to estimate nucleated cell counts. TCRdb keeps only in-frame clones here, not all; method: immunoSEQ multiplex PCR. The V and J calls and clone size are taken from that table; D and trimming were inferred from the DNA. The sample consists of tens of thousands of clones, roughly 83% of them appearing once. What was sequenced was peripheral blood. The clonotype comes from an older man with active COVID-19.

This CDR3 reads CASSSLSGGYNEQFF. DNA for the CDR3: TGCGCCAGCAGCTCGCTTAGCGGAGGTTACAATGAGCAGTTCTTC. The chain employs TRBV5-1 and TRBJ2-1, with D possibly matching TRBD2 (6 bases). V lost 3 bases and J lost 4, with 14 bases in between. Germline V gene data show CDR1 as SGHRS and CDR2 as YFSETQ. The CDR3 spans 15 residues.